The next 26 T cell receptor beta chains were all read from a single sample in a study of blood T cell repertoires in COVID-19 (dated by TCRdb to 2020 to 2022). The library relied on the immunoSEQ multiplex PCR assay. The source is immuneACCESS, and TCRdb retained only in-frame sequences with V and J called. Part of the clones is not carried over; for the studies checked, unresolved V genes explain less than half of this, and the remainder is unexplained. The sample table lists about 280,000 clones, about 85% of them with a count of one. Approximately 12% of the sample is in the top ten clones. Specimen: peripheral blood. The receptors originated from a human donor in a cohort sampled during active COVID-19.

The V call is TRBV10-3, the J call TRBJ2-6; 8 nucleotides align to TRBD1. This CDR3 has 16 residues. J lost 1 base, V lost 7 bases, and 6 bases had no gene match. Germline loops: CDR1 ENHRY, CDR2 SYGVKD. The CDR3 coding sequence is TGTGCCATCATGGCAGGGGGCCTGTCTGGGGCCAACGTCCTGACTTTC. Amino acid sequence: CAIMAGGLSGANVLTF.

The V gene is TRBV3-1 (or the pseudogene TRBV3-2), the J gene TRBJ1-3, with no clear D. Between the trimmed V and J ends, which lost 1 base and 0 bases, there was a span of 4 bases. The CDR3 covers 14 residues. The germline CDR1 and CDR2 sequences are LGHDT and YNNKEL (reference sequence). The CDR3 reads CASSQASSGNTIYF. The CDR3 DNA is TGTGCCAGCAGCCAAGCGAGCTCTGGAAACACCATATATTTT.

This clone has only one observation. V and J are TRBV5-6 and TRBJ2-3; the D gene is possibly TRBD1 (5 bases). V dropped 1 base and J dropped 2 bases, with 11 bases sitting between them. Germline CDR1 SGHDT, CDR2 YYEEEE. The CDR3 loop spans 15 amino acids. The CDR3 region has the DNA TGTGCCAGCAGCTTGAGTTTACAGGCCACAGATACGCAGTATTTT. Translating it yields CASSLSLQATDTQYF.

The gene calls are TRBV27 and TRBJ2-1, with a weak D call TRBD1 (6 bases). The germline CDR1 and CDR2 sequences are MNHEY and SMNVEV (reference sequence). This CDR3 spans 15 amino acids. V gave up 6 bases and J gave up 1 base, with 13 bases separating them. The CDR3 DNA reads as TGTGCCAGCAGGATGACAGGACCTTCCTACAATGAGCAGTTCTTC. Its translation: CASRMTGPSYNEQFF.

The chain links TRBV7-8 to TRBJ2-7; 16 positions agree with TRBD2. CDR1 and CDR2 from the germline V gene are SGHVS and FQNEAQ. The CDR3 has 16 amino acids. V lost 1 base, J lost 7 bases, and 4 bases stayed unmatched. CDR3: CASSLEGTSGRVEQYF. CDR3 DNA sequence: TGTGCCAGCAGCTTAGAGGGGACTAGCGGGAGGGTTGAGCAGTACTTC.

CDR3 nucleotides: TGTGCCAGCAGCTTACAACTAACTAATGAAAAACTGTTTTTT. This translates into CASSLQLTNEKLFF. This sequence joins TRBV7-4 and TRBJ1-4, with D uncertain. The ends were cut back, 2 bases at V and 1 base at J, with 5 bases in the middle. This CDR3 is 14 amino acids long. Germline V gene sequence: CDR1 SGHVT, CDR2 SQSDAQ.

This chain uses TRBV5-4 with TRBJ1-1, with a possible D match to TRBD1 (5 bases). Germline CDR1 SGHNT, CDR2 YYREEE (reference sequence). V was clipped by 4 bases and J by 0 bases, with 13 bases between them. This CDR3 has 15 amino acids. The CDR3 spells CASSVQGRLNTEAFF. CDR3 nucleotides: TGTGCCAGCAGCGTTCAGGGAAGATTGAACACTGAAGCTTTCTTT.

In this sample, this clone turned up a few times. This chain links TRBV13 with TRBJ1-1, with 7 bases fitting TRBD1. From germline, CDR1 is PRHDT and CDR2 FYEKMQ (reference sequence). The CDR3 is 16 amino acids. V was pared by 4 bases and J by 6 bases, with 14 bases of the junction left unmatched. The chain's CDR3 is CASSSYSGTEVPEAFF. DNA of the CDR3: TGTGCCAGCAGCTCATATTCCGGGACAGAGGTGCCTGAAGCTTTCTTT.

This clone was found once. The CDR3 nucleotides read TGTGCCAGCACCCCCGGAATCGACAGGGGAAAGACCCAGTACTTC. It encodes CASTPGIDRGKTQYF. V gene TRBV3-1 (or the pseudogene TRBV3-2) combines with J gene TRBJ2-5; 8 nucleotides align to TRBD1. This CDR3 has 15 amino acids. Looked up from germline, CDR1 is LGHDT and CDR2 is YNNKEL (reference sequence). V lost 7 bases and J lost 6; bases outside the gene matches: 13.

The chain recombines TRBV28 with TRBJ2-3, with 7 bases identical to TRBD1. Germline CDR1 reads MDHEN; CDR2 reads SYDVKM. The CDR3 is made up of 16 amino acids. With V trimmed by 4 bases and J by 5 bases, 12 bases remained unmatched. The CDR3: CASSSGGQVGGDTQYF. The CDR3 coding sequence is TGTGCCAGCAGTTCAGGAGGACAGGTTGGGGGAGATACGCAGTATTTT.

CDR3 bases: TGTGCCAGCAGCTTACCCTCGGGACAGGCTGGAAACACCATATATTTT. The encoded protein is CASSLPSGQAGNTIYF. The rearrangement uses TRBV7-9 and TRBJ1-3, with TRBD1 identical over 8 bases. V lost 2 bases and J lost 2; bases outside the gene matches: 5. Looked up from germline, CDR1 is SEHNR and CDR2 is FQNEAQ (reference sequence). The length of the CDR3 is 16 residues. Full variable domain (outside the CDR3, taken from reference TRBV7-9 and TRBJ1-3): DTGVSQNPRHKITKRGQNVTFRCDPISEHNRLYWYRQTLGQGPEFLTYFQNEAQLEKSRLLSDRFSAERPKGSFSTLEIQRTEQGDSAMYLCASSLPSGQAGNTIYFGEGSWLTVV.

V is TRBV25-1 and J is TRBJ2-1; no clear D. Germline CDR1 and CDR2: MGHDK and SYGVNS. The CDR3 is 14 residues long. With 6 bases removed from V and 5 bases from J, the gap between germline ends came to 14 bases. The CDR3 region has the DNA TGTGCCAGCAGACGATCGGGTCTGGACAATGAGCAGTTCTTC. Its translation is CASRRSGLDNEQFF.

The chain joins TRBV6-5 to TRBJ1-2; D is uncertain. V was clipped by 8 bases and J by 4 bases, with 14 bases between them. CDR1 and CDR2 (germline): MNHEY, SVGAGI. CDR3 length: 13 amino acids. CDR3 in DNA: TGTGCCAGCCGTCGAACAGTCGCCTATGGCTACACCTTC. Residues: CASRRTVAYGYTF.

The chain employs TRBV19 and TRBJ1-4; D perhaps matches TRBD1 (5 bases). Germline assignment: CDR1 LNHDA and CDR2 SQIVND (reference sequence). V was pared by 9 bases and J by 0 bases, with 8 bases between. The CDR3 runs to 13 residues. CDR3 bases: TGTGCCAGCAGGGATTCAACTAATGAAAAACTGTTTTTT. This sequence encodes CASRDSTNEKLFF. Using reference TRBV19 and TRBJ1-4 for the parts outside the CDR3, the full variable domain is DGGITQSPKYLFRKEGQNVTLSCEQNLNHDAMYWYRQDPGQGLRLIYYSQIVNDFQKGDIAEGYSVSREKKESFPLTVTSAQKNPTAFYLCASRDSTNEKLFFGSGTQLSVL.

This chain links TRBV7-2 with TRBJ2-2; D might be TRBD1 (5 bases). V lost 4 bases and J lost 1, with 13 bases in between. Germline CDR1 is SGHTA and CDR2 is FQGNSA. CDR3 length equals 16 residues. CDR3 coding DNA: TGTGCCAGCAGCTCCCGCAGGGCGATGAACACCGGGGAGCTGTTTTTT. It yields the protein CASSSRRAMNTGELFF.

This chain links TRBV28 with TRBJ2-3; 11 bases align to TRBD2. Germline CDR1 MDHEN, CDR2 SYDVKM. The CDR3 is made up of 21 amino acids. V was pared by 7 bases and J by 2 bases, with 23 bases of the junction left unmatched. The DNA for the CDR3 is TGTGCCAGCACCCCATATTCTCCTAGGGCCTTAGCGGGAGGGCCCACAGATACGCAGTATTTT. It is translated as CASTPYSPRALAGGPTDTQYF.

The V and J genes are TRBV15 and TRBJ2-7; 11 nucleotides line up with TRBD1. CDR3 length equals 16 residues. Germline CDR1 LNHNV, CDR2 YYDKDF (reference sequence). The V and J ends lost 1 base and 5 bases, in that order; junction bases with no gene match: 7. In DNA form, the CDR3 reads TGTGCCACCAGCAGAGCCGGGACAGGGGGTATCAACGAGCAGTACTTC. It specifies CATSRAGTGGINEQYF.

The rearrangement links TRBV27 to TRBJ2-1; 8 bases match TRBD1. Germline trimming cut 6 bases from V and 4 bases from J; bases unmatched to any gene: 2. This CDR3 region has 13 residues. CDR1 is MNHEY and CDR2 is SMNVEV in the germline V gene (reference sequence). CDR3 amino acids: CASSRTGYNEQFF. CDR3 nucleotide sequence: TGTGCCAGCAGCCGGACAGGGTACAATGAGCAGTTCTTC.

The V gene is TRBV5-6, the J gene TRBJ2-7; D gene unclear. There are 12 residues in the CDR3. V lost 3 bases and J lost 4, with 8 bases in between. Germline V CDR1 and CDR2: SGHDT, YYEEEE. DNA for the CDR3: TGTGCCAGCAGCTACCGGTTTTACGAGCAGTACTTC. It yields the protein CASSYRFYEQYF.

This chain links TRBV5-6 with TRBJ1-1; tentative D call: TRBD1 (5 bases). The CDR3 totals 13 residues. With 5 bases removed from V and 1 base from J, the gap between germline ends came to 9 bases. CDR1 and CDR2 from the germline V gene are SGHDT and YYEEEE. The CDR3 DNA is TGTGCCAGCAGGTACACAGGGAACACTGAAGCTTTCTTT. It is translated as CASRYTGNTEAFF. Filled out from reference TRBV5-6 and TRBJ1-1, the complete variable domain reads DAGVTQSPTHLIKTRGQQVTLRCSPKSGHDTVSWYQQALGQGPQFIFQYYEEEERQRGNFPDRFSGHQFPNYSSELNVNALLLGDSALYLCASRYTGNTEAFFGQGTRLTVV.

The chain combines TRBV19 with TRBJ2-1, with a weak D call TRBD1 (5 bases). The CDR3 is 14 residues long. V lost 3 bases and J lost 10, with 16 bases in between. The germline V gene has CDR1 LNHDA and CDR2 SQIVND (reference sequence). The CDR3 reads CASSIPIYRHEQFF. Written as DNA, the CDR3 is TGTGCCAGTAGTATCCCGATCTACAGGCACGAGCAGTTCTTC.

The chain carries TRBV4-2 and TRBJ2-7; no clear D gene. Trimming stripped 0 bases from V and 6 bases from J, with 15 bases between. Germline V gene sequence: CDR1 LGHNA, CDR2 YNFKEQ. The CDR3 extends over 15 amino acids. CDR3 sequence (DNA): TGTGCCAGCAGCCAAGATCTAAGTGCAGGCCGCGAGCAGTACTTC. Amino acid sequence: CASSQDLSAGREQYF.

This sequence joins TRBV5-8 and TRBJ2-1; D is undetermined. In germline, CDR1 is SGHTS, CDR2 YDEGEE. Trimming pared 4 bases from V and 10 bases from J, leaving 9 bases between. The CDR3 is made up of 11 amino acids. The CDR3 loop is CASSRLNEQFF. As DNA, the CDR3 is TGTGCCAGCAGCCGACTCAACGAGCAGTTCTTC.

V gene TRBV28 combines with J gene TRBJ1-2, with 7 bases fitting TRBD1. The germline V gene encodes CDR1 MDHEN and CDR2 SYDVKM. V lost 5 bases and J lost 8; bases outside the gene matches: 8. This CDR3 has 13 residues. Here the CDR3 DNA reads TGTGCCAGCAGTCAAATGACAGGGTCCGGCTACACCTTC. This sequence encodes CASSQMTGSGYTF.

This sequence joins TRBV4-1 and TRBJ2-7; no reliable D call. V dropped 0 bases and J dropped 0 bases, with 6 bases sitting between them. This CDR3 spans 14 amino acids. Germline V CDR1 and CDR2: MGHRA, YSYEKL. The CDR3 protein is CASSQESNSYEQYF. The CDR3 bases are TGCGCCAGCAGCCAAGAATCCAACTCCTACGAGCAGTACTTC.

The V and J genes are TRBV19 and TRBJ2-2, with 7 nucleotides matching TRBD2. The CDR3 has 15 amino acids. Germline CDR1 is LNHDA and CDR2 is SQIVND (reference sequence). Unmatched junction bases numbered 8, after V lost 7 bases and J lost 3 bases. The DNA of the CDR3 is TGTGCCAGTAAGGTGGCGGGAGTTTACACCGGGGAGCTGTTTTTT. Residues: CASKVAGVYTGELFF.